The 20 T cell receptor beta chains given below trace back to one sample, sequenced in a study of T cells in Graves' hyperthyroidism and ophthalmopathy. It was RNA transcripts that yielded the amplified TCR beta CDR3 regions. The study used the HTBI primer set for a first-round RT-PCR of the TCR CDR3. A single record per CDR3 protein comes from TCRdb applying MiXCR to the multiplex PCR reads. Altogether roughly 740,000 distinct CDR3 sequences are present, 15% to 20% being singletons, with the ten largest covering 8.4%. Specimen: blood. The receptors come from a man younger than 35 with Graves' hyperthyroidism.

This clonotype was detected only a few times. The CDR3 sequence: CASSQENLADEQYF. CDR3 coding DNA: TGTGCCAGCAGCCAAGAGAACCTAGCGGACGAGCAGTACTTC. The chain joins TRBV4-2 to TRBJ2-7; TRBD2 matches 7 bases. In germline, CDR1 is LGHNA, CDR2 YNFKEQ. This CDR3 has 14 amino acids. Trimming removed 0 bases from V and 5 bases from J; junction bases left unmatched: 4.

This clonotype was seen ten or more times. The chain joins TRBV12-3 or TRBV12-4 to TRBJ1-1; D possibly corresponds to TRBD1 (5 bases). This CDR3 region has 14 residues. V was cut by 5 bases and J by 2 bases, with 12 bases left in between. The CDR3 region has the DNA TGTGCCAGCAGTGAGGGACCCAGCAACACTGAAGCTTTCTTT. Amino acids: CASSEGPSNTEAFF.

This clonotype was seen many times. The V and J genes are TRBV20-1 and TRBJ2-7; 13 bases line up with TRBD2. Trimming at V came to 6 bases and at J to 4 bases, leaving 6 bases not matched to a gene. The CDR3 has 14 amino acids. The germline gives CDR1 DFQATT, CDR2 SNEGSKA (reference sequence). The chain's CDR3 is CSADRTSGSYEQYF. In DNA form, the CDR3 reads TGCAGTGCGGACCGGACTAGCGGGAGTTACGAGCAGTACTTC.

The rearrangement joins TRBV19 to TRBJ2-7; TRBD2 agrees at 7 bases. This CDR3 is built from 15 residues. CDR1 is LNHDA and CDR2 is SQIVND in the germline V gene (reference sequence). J was trimmed by 2 bases and V by 1 base; bases with no gene match: 5. CDR3 nucleotides: TGTGCCAGTAGTATAGGGGGGGGACCGGCCTACGAGCAGTACTTC. This codes for CASSIGGGPAYEQYF. The whole variable domain, remainder taken from reference TRBV19 and TRBJ2-7, is DGGITQSPKYLFRKEGQNVTLSCEQNLNHDAMYWYRQDPGQGLRLIYYSQIVNDFQKGDIAEGYSVSREKKESFPLTVTSAQKNPTAFYLCASSIGGGPAYEQYFGPGTRLTVT.

This clonotype was seen ten or more times. The junction shows a germline mismatch at one end, possibly a read error. The chain uses TRBV7-6 and TRBJ2-2, with D unresolved. The CDR3 totals 14 residues. Germline CDR1 reads SGHVS; CDR2 reads FNYEAQ. The CDR3 reads CASSFSANTGELFF. The DNA for the CDR3 is TGTGCTAGCAGCTTTTCGGCTAACACCGGGGAGCTGTTTTTT.

This clonotype was recorded many times. V and J are TRBV28 and TRBJ2-1; TRBD2 matches at 8 bases. Trimming removed 5 bases from V and 14 bases from J; junction bases left unmatched: 11. Germline CDR1 is MDHEN and CDR2 is SYDVKM. The CDR3 loop spans 13 amino acids. CDR3 in DNA: TGTGCCAGCAGTAGCCTGGAGCGGGGGAGGGAGTTCTTC. Protein: CASSSLERGREFF.

The genes are TRBV4-1 and TRBJ2-1, with D possibly being TRBD1 or TRBD2 (5 bases each). Trimming removed 2 bases from V and 0 bases from J, with 11 bases in between. Germline-derived CDR1 and CDR2 are MGHRA and YSYEKL. CDR3 length equals 16 residues. As DNA, the CDR3 is TGCGCCAGCAGCCAAAGGGGAGCGGCCTCCTACAATGAGCAGTTCTTC. This sequence encodes CASSQRGAASYNEQFF.

This clonotype has at least ten counts. J is TRBJ1-1 and V is TRBV12-3 or TRBV12-4; weak D call: TRBD1 (6 bases). CDR3 length equals 13 residues. The V end was cut by 7 bases, the J end by 3 bases, with 12 bases between. The CDR3 here is CASNLDRYTEAFF. Here the CDR3 DNA reads TGTGCCAGCAATTTGGACAGATACACTGAAGCTTTCTTT.

V gene TRBV12-3 or TRBV12-4 combines with J gene TRBJ1-2; D may be TRBD1 (5 bases). V was clipped by 5 bases and J by 5 bases, with 21 bases between them. This CDR3 comprises 16 residues. CDR3 residues: CASSLIGTDVWYGYTF. CDR3 coding DNA: TGTGCCAGCAGTCTTATCGGGACGGATGTTTGGTATGGCTACACCTTC.

The table lists this clonotype with a few counts. The chain's CDR3 is CATQGGAVYEQYF. In nucleotides, the CDR3 is TGTGCCACCCAGGGAGGGGCCGTCTACGAGCAGTACTTC. The chain couples TRBV28 to TRBJ2-7; 7 nucleotides match TRBD2. V trimming: 10 bases; J trimming: 3 bases; junction bases outside the gene matches: 9. CDR1 MDHEN and CDR2 SYDVKM come from the germline V gene. The CDR3 contains 13 residues. The whole variable domain, filled in from reference TRBV28 and TRBJ2-7, reads DVKVTQSSRYLVKRTGEKVFLECVQDMDHENMFWYRQDPGLGLRLIYFSYDVKMKEKGDIPEGYSVSREKKERFSLILESASTNQTSMYLCATQGGAVYEQYFGPGTRLTVT.

This clonotype occurred a few times. The chain has TRBV6-5 and TRBJ2-1, with 10 bases lining up with TRBD1. This CDR3 is built from 17 residues. Germline V gives CDR1 MNHEY, CDR2 SVGAGI. J lost 7 bases, V lost 2 bases, and 11 bases had no gene match. The DNA of the CDR3 is TGTGCCAGCAGTTACCCCGGGACAGGGGAGGGGTTGAATGAGCAGTTCTTC. This gives the protein CASSYPGTGEGLNEQFF.

This clonotype was observed many times. The J gene is TRBJ1-1, the V gene TRBV27, with D tentatively TRBD1 (5 bases). The CDR3 has 17 amino acids. Germline loops: CDR1 MNHEY, CDR2 SMNVEV (reference sequence). Deletions cut 5 bases from V and 7 bases from J, with 26 bases between. The CDR3 loop is CASSPRRRAIPLGEAFF. As DNA, the CDR3 is TGTGCCAGCAGTCCCCGACGCAGGGCGATCCCCCTAGGTGAAGCTTTCTTT.

At least ten counts were recorded for this clonotype. J is TRBJ2-7 and V is TRBV6-5, with TRBD1 matching 10 bases. Germline V gene data show CDR1 as MNHEY and CDR2 as SVGAGI. The junction had 5 bases not matched to a gene; V was cut back by 2 bases and J by 4 bases. The CDR3 has 15 residues. The CDR3 loop reads CASSYGGGQGYEQYF. The CDR3, as DNA: TGTGCCAGCAGTTACGGTGGGGGACAGGGGTACGAGCAGTACTTC.

This clonotype was observed at least ten times. The chain joins TRBV28 to TRBJ1-1; D perhaps matches TRBD1 (6 bases). This CDR3 region has 15 residues. Germline lookup yields CDR1 MDHEN and CDR2 SYDVKM. V was shortened by 6 bases and J by 7 bases, with 21 bases between the two germline ends. CDR3 amino acids: CASRREAGVLDEAFF. Written as DNA, the CDR3 is TGTGCCAGCAGAAGGGAGGCAGGGGTTCTTGATGAAGCTTTCTTT.

There are a few counts of this clonotype. The genes are TRBV12-5 and TRBJ2-1; D remains ambiguous. The CDR3 extends over 13 amino acids. Germline assignment: CDR1 LGHNT and CDR2 FRNRAP. V dropped 3 bases and J dropped 11 bases, with 14 bases sitting between them. The CDR3 region has the DNA TGTGCTAGTGGTTTCGACGGGCCAATGAAGCAGTTCTTC. Protein sequence: CASGFDGPMKQFF. Complete variable domain (other parts from reference TRBV12-5 and TRBJ2-1): DARVTQTPRHKVTEMGQEVTMRCQPILGHNTVFWYRQTMMQGLELLAYFRNRAPLDDSGMPKDRFSAEMPDATLATLKIQPSEPRDSAVYFCASGFDGPMKQFFGPGTRLTVL.

This clonotype has just a few counts. The rearrangement uses TRBV9 and TRBJ2-1; 8 bases match TRBD2. The CDR3 loop spans 14 amino acids. V was clipped by 0 bases and J by 7 bases; unmatched bases: 3. The germline gives CDR1 SGDLS, CDR2 YYNGEE. The CDR3 region is CASSVGGTRNEQFF. The CDR3 coding sequence is TGTGCCAGCAGCGTAGGGGGGACTAGGAATGAGCAGTTCTTC.

This clonotype was detected only a few times. The rearrangement joins TRBV4-1 to TRBJ2-3, with 9 bases fitting TRBD1. The V segment lost 1 base and the J segment 0 bases; nucleotides outside the gene matches: 8. The CDR3 has 18 residues. Per the germline V gene, CDR1 is MGHRA and CDR2 is YSYEKL. CDR3 loop: CASSQAQAGTGSTDTQYF. Here the CDR3 DNA reads TGCGCCAGCAGCCAAGCCCAGGCCGGGACAGGGAGCACAGATACGCAGTATTTT.

For this clonotype: A junction end diverges from the germline sequence, so it may reflect a read error. The J gene is TRBJ2-5, the V gene TRBV7-2, with D possibly matching TRBD2 (7 bases). The CDR3 has 14 amino acids. CDR1 is SGHTA, CDR2 FQGNSA, per germline. CDR3 in DNA: TGTGTCAGCAGCTTAGGGGGGGCTGTCGAGACCCAGTACTTC. It encodes CVSSLGGAVETQYF. The whole variable domain, filled in from reference TRBV7-2 and TRBJ2-5, reads GAGVSQSPSNKVTEKGKDVELRCDPISGHTALYWYRQSLGQGLEFLIYFQGNSAPDKSGLPSDRFSAERTGGSVSTLTIQRTQQEDSAVYLCVSSLGGAVETQYFGPGTRLLVL.

The table lists this clonotype with a few counts. This sequence joins TRBV11-3 and TRBJ1-3; no reliable D call. V lost 4 bases and J lost 4, with 8 bases in between. CDR1 is SGHNT, CDR2 YENEEA, per germline. The CDR3 consists of 13 residues. The CDR3 nucleotides read TGTGCCAGCAGCTCTAGGACGGGAAACACCATATATTTT. It translates to CASSSRTGNTIYF.

This clonotype came up a few times. The chain couples TRBV20-1 to TRBJ2-7; D may be TRBD1 (6 bases). The V and J ends lost 3 bases and 2 bases respectively, with 14 bases between them. This CDR3 spans 14 amino acids. CDR1 and CDR2 (germline): DFQATT, SNEGSKA (reference sequence). CDR3: CSASVGGRTYEQYF. In DNA form, the CDR3 reads TGCAGTGCTAGTGTAGGGGGTAGGACCTACGAGCAGTACTTC.